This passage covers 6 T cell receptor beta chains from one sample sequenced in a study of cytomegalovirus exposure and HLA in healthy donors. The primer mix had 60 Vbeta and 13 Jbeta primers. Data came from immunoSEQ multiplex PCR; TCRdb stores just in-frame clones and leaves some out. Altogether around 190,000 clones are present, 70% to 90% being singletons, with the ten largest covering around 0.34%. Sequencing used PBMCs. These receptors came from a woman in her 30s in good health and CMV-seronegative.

The CDR3 DNA follows: TGCGCCAGCAGCTTGGGAGACAGGGGTGAGGAAAAACTGTTTTTT. This gives the protein CASSLGDRGEEKLFF. The chain links TRBV5-1 to TRBJ1-4; 8 bases are shared with TRBD1. Germline V gene lookup returns CDR1 SGHRS and CDR2 YFSETQ. The CDR3 covers 15 residues. V shed 0 bases, J shed 8 bases, and the junction held 6 bases outside the gene matches.

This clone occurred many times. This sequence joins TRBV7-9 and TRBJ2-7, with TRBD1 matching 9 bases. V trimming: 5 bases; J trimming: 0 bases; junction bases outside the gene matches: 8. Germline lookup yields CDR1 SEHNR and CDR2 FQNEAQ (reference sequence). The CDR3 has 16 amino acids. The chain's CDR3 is CASSRAGTGRSYEQYF. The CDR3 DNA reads TGTGCCAGCAGCAGAGCAGGGACAGGGCGCTCCTACGAGCAGTACTTC.

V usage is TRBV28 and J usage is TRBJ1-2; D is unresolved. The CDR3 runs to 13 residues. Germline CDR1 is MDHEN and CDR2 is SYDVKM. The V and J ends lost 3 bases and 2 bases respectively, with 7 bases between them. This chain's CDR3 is CASSFRGNYGYTF. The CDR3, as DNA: TGTGCCAGCAGTTTCCGGGGAAACTATGGCTACACCTTC.

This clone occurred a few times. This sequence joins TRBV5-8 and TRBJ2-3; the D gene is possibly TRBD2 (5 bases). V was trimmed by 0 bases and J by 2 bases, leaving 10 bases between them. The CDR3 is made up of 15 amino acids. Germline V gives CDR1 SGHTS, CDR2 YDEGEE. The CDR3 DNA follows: TGTGCCAGCAGCTTGGGGACTCATTCCACAGATACGCAGTATTTT. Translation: CASSLGTHSTDTQYF.

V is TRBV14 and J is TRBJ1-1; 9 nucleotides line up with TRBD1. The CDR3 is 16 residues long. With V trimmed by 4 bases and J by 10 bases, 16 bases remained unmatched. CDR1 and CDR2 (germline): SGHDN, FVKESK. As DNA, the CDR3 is TGTGCCAGCAGCCTTCCGGGACAGGGAAATTTATTCGGAGCTTTCTTT. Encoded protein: CASSLPGQGNLFGAFF.

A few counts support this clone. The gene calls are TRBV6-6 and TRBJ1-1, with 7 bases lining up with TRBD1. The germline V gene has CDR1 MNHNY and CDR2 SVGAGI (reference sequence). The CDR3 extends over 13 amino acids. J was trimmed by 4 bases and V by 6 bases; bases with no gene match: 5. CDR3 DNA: TGTGCCAGCAGATCACCAGGGGGCACTGAAGCTTTCTTT. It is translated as CASRSPGGTEAFF.